This T cell receptor beta chain emerged from a study of T cells in localized non-small cell lung cancer. General study findings and limits: Longer survival (overall) was linked to higher T cell density in blood.

Harvested at least 2 cm beyond the tumor margin, adjacent lung showed no atypia. Data came from immunoSEQ multiplex PCR; TCRdb stores just in-frame clones and leaves some out. The table includes approximately 1,400 clones, around 25% detected once. On this clone: Its antigen remains unknown.

The V end was cut by 2 bases, the J end by 2 bases, with 10 bases between. This CDR3 is built from 14 residues. Germline CDR1 and CDR2: MNHGY and SAAAGT. The sample consisted of normal lung tissue next to the tumor, taken before any cancer treatment. This TCR derives from a female donor aged 60 or older with stage I lung adenocarcinoma. The rearrangement links TRBV6-8 to TRBJ2-7; D may be TRBD2 (5 bases). CDR3 DNA: TGTGCCAGCAGTTACAACGGGAAAACCTACGAGCAGTACTTC. This encodes CASSYNGKTYEQYF.